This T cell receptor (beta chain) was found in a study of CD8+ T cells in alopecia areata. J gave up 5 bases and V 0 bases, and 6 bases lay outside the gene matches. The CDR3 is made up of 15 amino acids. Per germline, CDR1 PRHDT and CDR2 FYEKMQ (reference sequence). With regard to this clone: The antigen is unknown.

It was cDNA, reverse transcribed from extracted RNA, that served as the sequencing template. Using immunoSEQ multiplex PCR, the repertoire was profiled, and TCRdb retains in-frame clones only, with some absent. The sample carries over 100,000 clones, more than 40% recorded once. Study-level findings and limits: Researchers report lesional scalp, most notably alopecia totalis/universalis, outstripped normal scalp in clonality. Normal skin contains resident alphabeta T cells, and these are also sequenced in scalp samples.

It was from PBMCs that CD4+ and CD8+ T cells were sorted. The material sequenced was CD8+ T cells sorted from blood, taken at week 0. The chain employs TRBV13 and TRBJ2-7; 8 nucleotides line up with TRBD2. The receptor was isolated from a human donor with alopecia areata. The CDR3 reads CASSLGGGGSHEQYF. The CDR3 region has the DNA TGTGCCAGCAGCTTAGGTGGCGGGGGGTCCCACGAGCAGTACTTC.